Listed here are 5 T cell receptor beta chains from one sample, sequenced in a study of PD-L1 blockade in urothelial cancer. The protocol was immunoSEQ multiplex PCR, while the TCRdb copy is restricted to in-frame clones and leaves out a portion. This sample carries 41,000 or so clones, 82% of them seen once, and the ten largest clones take 18%. The sample in question was PBMCs, obtained around atezolizumab (anti-PD-L1) treatment. The source is a man aged 55 to 70 with urothelial cancer.

The rearrangement joins TRBV6-1 to TRBJ2-3; TRBD1 might be the D (6 bases). CDR1 and CDR2 from the germline V gene are MNHNS and SASEGT. Trimming shortened V by 6 bases and J by 2 bases, and 12 bases separated the two germline ends. The CDR3 runs 14 residues. CDR3 sequence: CASREYRDTDTQYF. For the CDR3, the DNA is TGTGCCAGCAGAGAATACAGGGACACAGATACGCAGTATTTT.

The rearrangement links TRBV6-1 to TRBJ1-2, with 7 bases lining up with TRBD1. Germline V lookup: CDR1 MNHNS, CDR2 SASEGT. V dropped 2 bases and J dropped 3; count of bases not matched to a gene: 9. The CDR3 runs to 16 residues. CDR3 protein: CASSEYNRGEHYGYTF. The CDR3 coding sequence is TGTGCCAGCAGTGAATATAACAGGGGAGAGCACTATGGCTACACCTTC.

This sequence joins TRBV5-1 and TRBJ2-1, with 7 bases matching TRBD2. CDR3 length equals 15 residues. Per germline, CDR1 SGHRS and CDR2 YFSETQ. V shed 0 bases, J shed 3 bases, and the junction held 3 bases outside the gene matches. The CDR3 nucleotides read TGCGCCAGCAGCTTGGACGGGGGGTACTACAATGAGCAGTTCTTC. It translates to CASSLDGGYYNEQFF.

The chain employs TRBV29-1 and TRBJ1-2; D may be TRBD1 (6 bases). The CDR3 length is 14 residues. Per the germline V gene, CDR1 is SQVTM and CDR2 is ANQGSEA. Trimming shortened V by 4 bases and J by 6 bases, and 18 bases separated the two germline ends. CDR3 sequence (DNA): TGCAGCGTTGTCGGACAGTCAGGCGATAATGGCTACACCTTC. Amino acids: CSVVGQSGDNGYTF.

The chain joins TRBV6-1 to TRBJ2-5; D possibly corresponds to TRBD2 (5 bases). V gave up 4 bases and J gave up 5 bases, with 20 bases separating them. This CDR3 comprises 16 residues. Looked up from germline, CDR1 is MNHNS and CDR2 is SASEGT. The chain's CDR3 is CASSGASRTPWETQYF. The CDR3 DNA reads TGTGCCAGCAGTGGGGCTAGCCGGACGCCGTGGGAGACCCAGTACTTC.